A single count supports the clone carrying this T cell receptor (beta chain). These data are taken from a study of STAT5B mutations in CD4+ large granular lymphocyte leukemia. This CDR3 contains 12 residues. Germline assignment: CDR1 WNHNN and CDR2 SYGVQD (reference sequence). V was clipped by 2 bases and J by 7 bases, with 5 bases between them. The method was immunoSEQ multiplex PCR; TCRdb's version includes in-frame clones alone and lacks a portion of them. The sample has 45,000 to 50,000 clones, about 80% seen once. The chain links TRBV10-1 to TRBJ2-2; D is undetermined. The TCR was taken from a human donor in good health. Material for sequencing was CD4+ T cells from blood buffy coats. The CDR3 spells CASSEPGGELFF. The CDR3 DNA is TGCGCCAGCAGTGAGCCCGGCGGGGAGCTGTTTTTT.